Reported below is one T cell receptor beta chain. This record comes from a study of blood T cell repertoires in COVID-19. For the study at large: Spain, Italy and the United States supplied samples that represented acute and convalescent COVID-19. PBMCs, B-cell-depleted T cells, or T cells were the source of the cDNA or gDNA that made up the material.

The germline gives CDR1 KGHSH, CDR2 LQKENI. The CDR3 covers 14 residues. The V end lost 2 bases, the J end lost 0 bases, and 4 bases lay between the germline ends. Per the original methods: The authors estimated nucleated cell counts from reference gene primer amplification. The assay was immunoSEQ multiplex PCR, and TCRdb's table has in-frame clones only and misses some. V and J calls and clone size come straight from that table; D and trimming were deduced from the DNA. The table has around 64,000 clones, around 90% seen once. The receptor was isolated from a woman older than 75 with acute or convalescent COVID-19. The chain carries TRBV18 and TRBJ2-2, with D hard to call. The source material was peripheral blood. The CDR3 loop reads CASSPGANTGELFF. CDR3 DNA: TGTGCCAGCTCACCAGGAGCGAACACCGGGGAGCTGTTTTTT.